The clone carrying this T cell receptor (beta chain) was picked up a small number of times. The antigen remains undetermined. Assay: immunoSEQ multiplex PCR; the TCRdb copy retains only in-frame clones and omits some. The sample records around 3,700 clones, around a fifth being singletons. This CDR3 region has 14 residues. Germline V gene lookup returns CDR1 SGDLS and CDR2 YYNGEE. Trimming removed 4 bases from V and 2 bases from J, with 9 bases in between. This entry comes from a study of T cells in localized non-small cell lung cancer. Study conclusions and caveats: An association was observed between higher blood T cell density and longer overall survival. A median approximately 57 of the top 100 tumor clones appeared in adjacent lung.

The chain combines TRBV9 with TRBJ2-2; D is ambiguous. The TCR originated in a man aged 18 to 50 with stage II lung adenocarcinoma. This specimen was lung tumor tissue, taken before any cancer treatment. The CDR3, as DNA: TGTGCCAGCAGCTCCCAGATTAACACCGGGGAGCTGTTTTTT. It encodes CASSSQINTGELFF. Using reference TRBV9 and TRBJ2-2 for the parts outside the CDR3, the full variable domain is DSGVTQTPKHLITATGQRVTLRCSPRSGDLSVYWYQQSLDQGLQFLIQYYNGEERAKGNILERFSAQQFPDLHSELNLSSLELGDSALYFCASSSQINTGELFFGEGSRLTVL.